This is a list of T cell receptor beta chains from one sample in a study of immune evolution from preneoplasia to lung adenocarcinoma. The protocol was immunoSEQ multiplex PCR, while the TCRdb copy is restricted to in-frame clones and leaves out a portion. Of about 8,000 clones in the sample, 79% were seen once. Sequences were obtained from FFPE adjacent normal lung tissue. The receptors stem from a person in their sixties or seventies with lung adenocarcinoma. The CDR3 runs from the conserved cysteine through the conserved F or W. D genes are given only for firm matches. Size is omitted from some rows. Given values are once, few, many or a class for expanded clones.

abundance | j_gene | len | v_gene | d_gene | CDR3nt | CDR3aa
NA | TRBJ2-1 | 13 | TRBV6-1 | NA | TGTGCCAGCAGTTCGACAGAAACCAATGAGCAGTTCTTC | CASSSTETNEQFF
NA | TRBJ2-7 | 16 | TRBV5-1 | TRBD1 | TGCGCCAGCAGCTTGGGGGGCCGGGACAGTTTTTACGAGCAGTACTTC | CASSLGGRDSFYEQYF
NA | TRBJ1-1 | 16 | TRBV7-3 | TRBD1 | TGTGCCAGCAGCCCCCAACCCGGACAGGGCGGAACTGAAGCTTTCTTT | CASSPQPGQGGTEAFF
few | TRBJ2-3 | 18 | TRBV1 | NA | TGCACCAGCAGCCACGACCAATCGGGCGGGGGAAGCACAGATACGCAGTATTTT | CTSSHDQSGGGSTDTQYF
NA | TRBJ2-5 | 14 | TRBV7-6 | NA | TGTGCCAGCAGCTTAAGCCCCGTCGTAGAGACCCAGTACTTC | CASSLSPVVETQYF
few | TRBJ1-1 | 13 | TRBV2 | NA | TGTGCCAGCAGGGACAATGGGAACACTGAAGCTTTCTTT | CASRDNGNTEAFF
NA | TRBJ1-2 | 14 | TRBV6-6 | NA | TGTGCCAGCACCGAGGACACGGCGTACTATGGCTACACCTTC | CASTEDTAYYGYTF
NA | TRBJ2-2 | 14 | TRBV7-3 | NA | TGTGCCAGCAGCTCGGCAGGCTTCACCGGGGAGCTGTTTTTT | CASSSAGFTGELFF
NA | TRBJ2-5 | 15 | TRBV5-1 | TRBD2 | TGCGCCAGCAGCTTAGGGCTAGCGGAACAAGAGACCCAGTACTTC | CASSLGLAEQETQYF
NA | TRBJ1-1 | 15 | TRBV5-6 | NA | TGTGCCAGCAGCTTGCTCGGGAAAACAAACACTGAAGCTTTCTTT | CASSLLGKTNTEAFF
NA | TRBJ2-1 | 14 | TRBV19 | NA | TGTGCCAGTAGTTGGCAGATATCGGGCAGGGCGTTGTTCTTC | CASSWQISGRALFF
NA | TRBJ1-3 | 14 | TRBV19 | NA | TGTGCCAGTAACCCGGGGAACTCTGGAAACACCATATATTTT | CASNPGNSGNTIYF
once | TRBJ1-2 | 11 | TRBV28 | NA | TGTGCCAGCAGTACTAACTATGGCTACACCTTC | CASSTNYGYTF
NA | TRBJ2-7 | 15 | TRBV11-2 | NA | TGTGCCAGCAGCTTAGGCCGGGACAACTCCTACGAGCAGTACTTC | CASSLGRDNSYEQYF
NA | TRBJ2-7 | 15 | TRBV18 | TRBD2 | TGTGCCAGCTCACCCCTGGCGGGGGATTCCAACGAGCAGTACTTC | CASSPLAGDSNEQYF
NA | TRBJ2-5 | 13 | TRBV18 | TRBD1 | TGTGCCAGCTTGACGACAGGGCTCGAGACCCAGTACTTC | CASLTTGLETQYF
NA | TRBJ1-2 | 13 | TRBV7-9 | NA | TGTGCCAGCGGTACAGGGAGGGAATGGAGCTACACCTTC | CASGTGREWSYTF
NA | TRBJ2-5 | 14 | TRBV4-1 | NA | TGCGCCAGCAGCCAAGGGGCGGAACAAGAGACCCAGTACTTC | CASSQGAEQETQYF
few | TRBJ2-7 | 16 | TRBV11-2 | TRBD2 | TGTGCCAGCAGCTTATCTGGGGGACTACCATATTACGAGCAGTACTTC | CASSLSGGLPYYEQYF
NA | TRBJ2-7 | 15 | TRBV19 | TRBD1 | TGTGCCAGTAGTATGACCCACGGGACAGTGGGAGAGCAGTACTTC | CASSMTHGTVGEQYF
few | TRBJ2-6 | 16 | TRBV19 | TRBD1 | TGTGCCAGTGATACACAGGGGGCGACTGGGGCCAACGTCCTGACTTTC | CASDTQGATGANVLTF
few | TRBJ1-3 | 15 | TRBV4-1 | NA | TGCGCCAGCAGCCAAGTCAGGGGCTCTGGAAACACCATATATTTT | CASSQVRGSGNTIYF
NA | TRBJ2-1 | 14 | TRBV30 | TRBD2 | TGTGCCTGGAGTGTACGCGGGGGGGCCCGGGAGCAGTTCTTC | CAWSVRGGAREQFF